This TCR beta chain stems from a study of identifying expanded T cells in peripheral blood. Repertoires were generated with immunoSEQ multiplex PCR, while TCRdb's copy carries only in-frame clones and drops some. The sample has 130,000 or so clones, over 65% seen once; the top ten hold 2.5% to 4%. Germline-derived CDR1 and CDR2 are MGHRA and YSYEKL. This CDR3 has 13 amino acids. Trimming pared 4 bases from V and 8 bases from J, leaving 11 bases between. This clonotype was obtained from a person aged 18 to 69 in good health. V and J are TRBV4-1 and TRBJ1-4; no reliable D call. Sequencing input: blood. The CDR3 region has the DNA TGCGCCAGCAGCCGGACCGAACTCGAAAAACTGTTTTTT. The encoded protein is CASSRTELEKLFF.